Listed here are 13 T cell receptor beta chains from one sample, sequenced in a study of PD-1 blockade in classical Hodgkin lymphoma. Patients all relapsed after autologous stem cell transplantation, and there was variation in brentuximab vedotin exposure. Using immunoSEQ multiplex PCR, the repertoire was profiled, and TCRdb retains in-frame clones only, with some absent. The sample records about 11,000 clones, roughly 76% being singletons. Sequenced here: peripheral blood mononuclear cells (PBMCs), sampled at baseline. These receptors all come from a human donor with classical Hodgkin lymphoma.

The chain has TRBV15 and TRBJ1-5; TRBD1 might be the D (5 bases). V was cut by 1 base and J by 1 base, with 14 bases left in between. In germline, CDR1 is LNHNV, CDR2 YYDKDF (reference sequence). The CDR3 runs to 17 residues. CDR3 coding DNA: TGTGCCACCAGCAGAGTACCGACCGGGGGGAGCAATCAGCCCCAGCATTTT. As protein: CATSRVPTGGSNQPQHF.

The rearrangement uses TRBV5-6 and TRBJ2-4; D assignment may be TRBD1 or TRBD2 (5 bases each). Trimming shortened V by 2 bases and J by 4 bases, and 13 bases separated the two germline ends. Per germline, CDR1 SGHDT and CDR2 YYEEEE. The CDR3 spans 15 residues. In nucleotides, the CDR3 is TGTGCCAGCAGCTTATTGGGACCCCAAAAAAACATTCAGTACTTC. It translates to CASSLLGPQKNIQYF.

The J gene is TRBJ2-1, the V gene TRBV30; D unclear. This CDR3 comprises 11 residues. Germline CDR1 is GTSNPN and CDR2 is SVGIG (reference sequence). V lost 2 bases and J lost 10, with 9 bases in between. Here the CDR3 reads CAWSRSVEQFF. Written as DNA, the CDR3 is TGTGCCTGGAGTAGAAGCGTAGAGCAGTTCTTC.

The chain uses TRBV4-1 and TRBJ2-3, with no clear D. Germline V gene lookup returns CDR1 MGHRA and CDR2 YSYEKL. Trimming took off 1 base at V and 0 bases at J, with 8 bases between the two ends. The CDR3 extends over 15 amino acids. CDR3 coding DNA: TGCGCCAGCAGCCAAGGAGGCAGCAGCACAGATACGCAGTATTTT. It is translated as CASSQGGSSTDTQYF.

The chain carries TRBV15 and TRBJ1-3, with a possible D match to TRBD1 (5 bases). The CDR3 length is 15 residues. Germline values: CDR1 LNHNV, CDR2 YYDKDF (reference sequence). V shed 4 bases and J shed 0 bases, with 10 bases lying between them. CDR3 sequence: CATSNRQHSGNTIYF. In DNA, the CDR3 is TGTGCCACCAGCAACCGACAGCACTCTGGAAACACCATATATTTT.

The rearrangement links TRBV5-6 to TRBJ2-5; no clear D gene. This CDR3 is 14 amino acids long. V dropped 0 bases and J dropped 5 bases, with 11 bases sitting between them. CDR1 is SGHDT and CDR2 is YYEEEE in the germline V gene. The CDR3 region is CASSLASTGETQYF. DNA of the CDR3: TGTGCCAGCAGCTTGGCCAGCACCGGGGAGACCCAGTACTTC.

The CDR3 protein is CASSRGVAGNTIYF. The CDR3 DNA follows: TGTGCCAGCAGTCGGGGGGTAGCTGGAAACACCATATATTTT. The chain recombines TRBV6-5 with TRBJ1-3, with D maybe TRBD1 (5 bases). CDR1 is MNHEY, CDR2 SVGAGI, per germline. Trimming pared 5 bases from V and 2 bases from J, leaving 10 bases between. This CDR3 contains 14 residues.

The chain is built from TRBV7-8 and TRBJ2-1; 13 positions match TRBD2. Trimming cost V 6 bases and J 3 bases; bases outside gene matches: 8. Per germline, CDR1 SGHVS and CDR2 FQNEAQ. This CDR3 has 17 amino acids. Here the CDR3 reads CASRGLAGERVYNEQFF. The CDR3 region has the DNA TGTGCCAGCAGAGGACTAGCGGGGGAGCGGGTCTACAATGAGCAGTTCTTC.

V and J are TRBV6-5 and TRBJ1-1; D possibly corresponds to TRBD1 (5 bases). Germline V gene sequence: CDR1 MNHEY, CDR2 SVGAGI. CDR3 size: 13 residues. Trimming removed 4 bases at V and 5 bases at J, with 11 bases between. CDR3 amino acids: CASSWGVSTEAFF. The CDR3 DNA reads as TGTGCCAGCAGTTGGGGGGTCTCTACTGAAGCTTTCTTT.

The V gene is TRBV29-1, the J gene TRBJ2-7, with D perhaps matching TRBD2 (5 bases). Germline V CDR1 and CDR2: SQVTM, ANQGSEA. Between the trimmed V and J ends, which lost 6 bases and 2 bases, there was a span of 11 bases. This CDR3 region has 12 residues. The CDR3 loop is CSVTSGTYEQYF. CDR3 in DNA: TGCAGCGTCACGAGCGGAACCTACGAGCAGTACTTC.

This chain uses TRBV19 with TRBJ2-7; 7 bases agree with TRBD1. The CDR3 has 12 residues. Germline V gene data show CDR1 as LNHDA and CDR2 as SQIVND (reference sequence). Trimming removed 4 bases from V and 4 bases from J; junction bases left unmatched: 1. The chain's CDR3 is CASSRQGYEQYF. The CDR3 DNA sequence: TGTGCCAGTAGTAGACAGGGTTACGAGCAGTACTTC.

This rearrangement joins TRBV28 to TRBJ2-7, with 7 bases aligning to TRBD2. Germline V CDR1 and CDR2: MDHEN, SYDVKM. With 6 bases clipped from V and 2 bases from J, the junction kept 7 bases outside the gene matches. The CDR3 covers 14 residues. The CDR3 nucleotides are TGTGCCAGCAGCCGGGCGGGGGTCCCCTACGAGCAGTACTTC. This translates into CASSRAGVPYEQYF.

The V gene is TRBV20-1, the J gene TRBJ2-7, with D perhaps given as TRBD1 or TRBD2 (5 bases each). This CDR3 is 11 amino acids long. Deletions cut 6 bases from V and 5 bases from J, with 11 bases between. Germline V CDR1 and CDR2: DFQATT, SNEGSKA (reference sequence). The CDR3 nucleotides are TGCAGTGCCCTTCGGGGCAACGAGCAGTACTTC. Translated: CSALRGNEQYF.